The clone carrying this T cell receptor beta chain came up a few times. Its cognate antigen is unknown. Cells sorted by CD45RO/CCR7/CD25/CD127/CD95/CD27 comprised CD4+ naive, central memory, regulatory and stem cell-like memory cells. The sample originates from a study of beta chain features in type 1 diabetes. The study reverse transcribed the entire isolated RNA, so it sequenced expressed TCRB transcripts. TCRdb's table, derived via immunoSEQ multiplex PCR, lists solely in-frame clones and lacks some. The table includes approximately 260,000 clones, 20% detected once. Germline CDR1 reads SGHNT; CDR2 reads YYREEE (reference sequence). The CDR3 is 16 residues long. Trimming removed 2 bases from V and 0 bases from J; junction bases left unmatched: 5. Findings of the study overall: With patients and controls alike, PCR might favor shorter templates to an equal degree. The similarity of naive, central memory and Treg TCRB repertoires appeared greater among patients than among healthy donors. These data did not resolve whether HLA type affects TCRB rearrangement. Moderate yet significant TCRB CDR3 shortening was seen in Type 1 diabetes patients in all four CD4+ subsets.

Sequencing was carried out using naive CD4+ T cells from blood. J is TRBJ1-3 and V is TRBV5-4; TRBD1 matches at 7 bases. This clonotype originated in a middle-aged woman with type 1 diabetes. In DNA form, the CDR3 reads TGTGCCAGCAGCTTAGACAGGGAAAACTCTGGAAACACCATATATTTT. Translation: CASSLDRENSGNTIYF.